The clone carrying this T cell receptor beta chain showed up just a few times. The sample belongs to a study of human T cells and chemical hapten exposure. TCRdb re-analysed the RACE reads in MiXCR, keeping a single row per CDR3 protein. The repertoire has roughly 120,000 distinct CDR3 sequences, approximately 9.1% of them found once; the top ten carry under 2%. The CDR3 has 14 amino acids. V shed 5 bases, J shed 5 bases, and the junction held 7 bases outside the gene matches. Germline-derived CDR1 and CDR2 are SGHVS and FQNEAQ. Documented time point: healthy volunteer bleed at 2 weeks. Blood, whole and unfractionated, served as the source for total RNA extraction.

This TCR was recovered from a male donor in good health. Some clones in this sample may be carry-over from other donors' samples. The V and J genes are TRBV7-8 and TRBJ2-7; TRBD1 aligns across 9 bases. Material: whole blood. The CDR3 coding sequence is TGTGCCAGCAGCCTAGACAGGGGGTTACACGAGCAGTACTTC. Protein: CASSLDRGLHEQYF. The full variable domain, in which reference TRBV7-8 and TRBJ2-7 provide the parts outside the CDR3, is GAGVSQSPRYKVAKRGQDVALRCDPISGHVSLFWYQQALGQGPEFLTYFQNEAQLDKSGLPSDRFFAERPEGSVSTLKIQRTQQEDSAVYLCASSLDRGLHEQYFGPGTRLTVT.